The sequence of this TCR beta chain was determined in a study of T cell repertoires and HLA-DP antigens. As for the study in general: CD4+ T cells were cocultured with HeLa cells expressing HLA-DP. Whole-study findings and limits: A non-physiological HeLa system presented antigen to total CD4+ responders. Sorted CD137+ cells had clonality around 0.39 against both alloantigens, versus roughly 0.04 pre-culture.

Some clones are missing from TCRdb's copy, which holds only in-frame ones; the method was immunoSEQ multiplex PCR. This table holds roughly 73,000 clones, 80% found once. Germline values: CDR1 SGHNT, CDR2 YYREEE (reference sequence). With 4 bases removed from V and 0 bases from J, the gap between germline ends came to 17 bases. The CDR3 loop spans 17 amino acids. This clone was detected only a few times. The antigen remains undetermined. The chain recombines TRBV5-4 with TRBJ2-1, with D unresolved. The specimen was CD4+ T cells from PBMCs. This receptor was taken from a man aged 55 to 70 in good health and CMV-seronegative. CDR3 sequence: CASSPPLGQRSYNEQFF. The CDR3 region has the DNA TGTGCCAGCAGCCCCCCGTTGGGCCAGCGCTCCTACAATGAGCAGTTCTTC.